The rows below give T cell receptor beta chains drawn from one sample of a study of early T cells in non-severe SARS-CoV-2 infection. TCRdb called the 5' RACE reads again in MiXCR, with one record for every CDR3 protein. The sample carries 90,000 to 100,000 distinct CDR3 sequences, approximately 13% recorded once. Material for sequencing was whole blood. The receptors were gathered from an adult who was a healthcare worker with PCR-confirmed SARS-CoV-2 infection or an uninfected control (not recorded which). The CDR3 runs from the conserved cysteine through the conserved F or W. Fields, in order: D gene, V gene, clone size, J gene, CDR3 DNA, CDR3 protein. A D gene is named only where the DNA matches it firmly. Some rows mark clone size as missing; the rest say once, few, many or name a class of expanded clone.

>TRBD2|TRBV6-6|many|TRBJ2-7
TGTGCCAGCAGCCGCACTAGGACTAGCGGGGGCCCTACCCCGTACGAGCAGTACTTC
CASSRTRTSGGPTPYEQYF
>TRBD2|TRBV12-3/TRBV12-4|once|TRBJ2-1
TGTGCCAGCAGGGTAGCGGGGGGCTGGGAGCAGTTCTTC
CASRVAGGWEQFF
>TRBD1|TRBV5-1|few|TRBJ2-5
TGCGCCAGCAGCTTGAGGCCGGGACAGGGGGTTACCCGCTCCCAAGAGACCCAGTACTTC
CASSLRPGQGVTRSQETQYF
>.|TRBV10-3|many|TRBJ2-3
TGTGCCATCAAAGGGGCCTTTAGCACAGATACGCAGTATTTT
CAIKGAFSTDTQYF
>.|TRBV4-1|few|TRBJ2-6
TGCGCCAGCAGCCAAGAATTCGACTCCGGCAGGTCTGGGGCCAACGTCCTGACTTTC
CASSQEFDSGRSGANVLTF
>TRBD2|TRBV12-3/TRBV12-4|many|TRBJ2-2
TGTGCCAGCAGTTTGCCGGGGGGATGGGGCACCGGGGAGCTGTTTTTT
CASSLPGGWGTGELFF
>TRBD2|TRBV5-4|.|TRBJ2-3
TGTGCCAGCAGCCCAGGGACTAGCGGGGCTCCAGATACGCAGTATTTT
CASSPGTSGAPDTQYF
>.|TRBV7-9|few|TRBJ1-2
TGTGCCAGCAGCCCTGGGTCAGGTTTTGGCTACACCTTC
CASSPGSGFGYTF
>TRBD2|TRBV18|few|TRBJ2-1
TGTGCCAGCTCACCACCGATAGCGGGCGCTTACAATGAGCAGTTCTTC
CASSPPIAGAYNEQFF
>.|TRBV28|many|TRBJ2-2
TGTGCCAGCAGTTTATTTGGGGACACCGGGGAGCTGTTTTTT
CASSLFGDTGELFF
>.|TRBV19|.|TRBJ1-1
TGTGCCAGTAGTATAACGCGCAGTGACACTGAAGCTTTCTTT
CASSITRSDTEAFF
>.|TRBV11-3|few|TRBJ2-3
TGTGCCAGCAGCCACCGGGACATCAGCACAGATACGCAGTATTTC
CASSHRDISTDTQYF
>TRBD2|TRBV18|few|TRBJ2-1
TGTGCCAGCTCACCCATTACCGGGGGGGACGGTGAGCAGTTCTTC
CASSPITGGDGEQFF
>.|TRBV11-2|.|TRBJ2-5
TGTGCCAGCACCGGCTGGGAGACCCAGTACTTC
CASTGWETQYF
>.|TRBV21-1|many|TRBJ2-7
TGTGCCAGCAGCAGGGCAGCGGGTCATAACAACGAGCAGTACTTC
CASSRAAGHNNEQYF
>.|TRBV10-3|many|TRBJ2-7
TGTGCCATCAGTGAGGAGGGGGGGTTCTCCTACGAGCAGTACTTC
CAISEEGGFSYEQYF
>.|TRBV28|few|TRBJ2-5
TGTGCCAGCACCCGCGGCTTACAGGAGTACCAAGAGACCCAGTACTTC
CASTRGLQEYQETQYF
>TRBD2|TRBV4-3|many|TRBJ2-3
TGCGCCAGCAGTCCCGGGACTAGCGGTTACACAGATACGCAGTATTTT
CASSPGTSGYTDTQYF
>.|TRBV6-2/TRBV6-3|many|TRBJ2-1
TGTGCCAGCAGGCAAACCGTCTACAGAAAAAACAATGAGCAGTTCTTC
CASRQTVYRKNNEQFF
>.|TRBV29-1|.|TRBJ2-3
TGCAGCGTGGGGGACGGCACAGATACGCAGTATTTT
CSVGDGTDTQYF
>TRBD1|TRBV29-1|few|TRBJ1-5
TGCAGCGCTATCGACAGGGGTGGTCAGCCCCAGCATTTT
CSAIDRGGQPQHF
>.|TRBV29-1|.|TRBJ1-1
TGCAGCGCAGCTGACAGTATGAACACTGAAGCTTTCTTT
CSAADSMNTEAFF
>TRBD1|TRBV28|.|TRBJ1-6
TGTGCCAGCAGTTTATGGACAGGCTCAGGGGGTTCACCCCTCCACTTT
CASSLWTGSGGSPLHF
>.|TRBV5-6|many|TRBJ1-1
TGTGCCAGCAGCTCTATTGACAGTTCCAACACTGAAGCTTTCTTT
CASSSIDSSNTEAFF
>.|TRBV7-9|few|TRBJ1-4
TGTGCCAGCAGCTTCTCCGGAACAGGGCGGGGTGAAAAACTGTTTTTT
CASSFSGTGRGEKLFF
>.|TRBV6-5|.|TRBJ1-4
TGTGCCAGCAGCCGTACCGCGGGCGGAAATGAAAAACTGTTTTTT
CASSRTAGGNEKLFF
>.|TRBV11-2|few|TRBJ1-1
TGTGCCAGCAGCCTAGGAGGAGACGGGGGAGAAGCTTTCTTT
CASSLGGDGGEAFF
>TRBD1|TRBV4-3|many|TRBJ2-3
TGCGCCAGCAGCCAAACGCAACAGGGGGATACGCAGTATTTT
CASSQTQQGDTQYF
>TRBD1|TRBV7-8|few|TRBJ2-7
TGTGCCAGCAGCGCACTGGGACAGGGAATCTACGAGCAGTACTTC
CASSALGQGIYEQYF
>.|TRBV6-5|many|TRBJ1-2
TGTGCCAGCAGCTCCGATCAGCGCTATGGCTACACCTTC
CASSSDQRYGYTF
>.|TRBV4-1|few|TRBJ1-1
TGCGCCAGCAGCCAACCCGCCAGGGGAGATACTGAAGCTTTCTTT
CASSQPARGDTEAFF
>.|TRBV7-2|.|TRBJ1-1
TGTGCCAGCAGCTTCTCCGGGAAGAACACTGAAGCTTTCTTT
CASSFSGKNTEAFF